The rows below give T cell receptor beta chains drawn from one sample of a study of blood T cell repertoires in COVID-19. Measured with immunoSEQ multiplex PCR; TCRdb has only the in-frame clones, and not every one. This sample has some 380,000 clones, with 70% to 90% found just once. Sequenced: PBMCs or T cells enriched from blood (not recorded which). These receptors originate from a woman aged 40 to 50 with acute COVID-19. The CDR3 runs from the conserved cysteine through the conserved F or W. The D gene is left open where the match is weak.

TGTGCCAGCGTATTCGACAAGTCCTACGAGCAGTACTTC	CASVFDKSYEQYF	-	TRBV2	TRBJ2-7
TGTGCCATCAGTCCGGGACTAGCGGTATACGAGCAGTACTTC	CAISPGLAVYEQYF	TRBD2	TRBV10-3	TRBJ2-7
TGTGCCACCAGCAGGGACAGGGGACAGGGTCAGCCCCAGCATTTT	CATSRDRGQGQPQHF	TRBD1	TRBV15	TRBJ1-5
TGCGCCAGCAGCCGGGGACAGGGAGTCTACGAGCAGTACTTC	CASSRGQGVYEQYF	TRBD1	TRBV10-1	TRBJ2-7
TGCGCCAGCAGCCGGGGCCCTAGCGGAGGAACCGGGGAGCTGTTTTTT	CASSRGPSGGTGELFF	TRBD2	TRBV4-1	TRBJ2-2
TGTGCCACCAGTGCTAAACGGGACAGGGCCTATGGCTACACCTTC	CATSAKRDRAYGYTF	TRBD1	TRBV24-1	TRBJ1-2
TGCGCCAGCAGCCAAGTCTGGCAGGGCTTTGACGGAAAACTGTTTTTT	CASSQVWQGFDGKLFF	-	TRBV4-1	TRBJ1-4
TGCGCCAGCAGCTTGTTGGGGGCAGCCCAAGAGACCCAGTACTTC	CASSLLGAAQETQYF	-	TRBV5-1	TRBJ2-5
TGTGCCAGCAGCCGTGGGGCCGGAGATTCACCCCTCCACTTT	CASSRGAGDSPLHF	-	TRBV6-5	TRBJ1-6
TGTGCCAGCTCACCACCGGGACAGCGTGGCGAGACCCAGTACTTC	CASSPPGQRGETQYF	TRBD1	TRBV18	TRBJ2-5
TGTGCCAGCAGAGCCGGGACAACGATAGTACCCCTCCACTTT	CASRAGTTIVPLHF	-	TRBV2	TRBJ1-6
TGCGCCAGCAGCCTGGGACATCAAGAGACCCAGTACTTC	CASSLGHQETQYF	-	TRBV4-1	TRBJ2-5
TGTGCCAGCAGTCTCCAAGGGGCAGGGGCGTCGGAGACCCAGTACTTC	CASSLQGAGASETQYF	-	TRBV27	TRBJ2-5
TGTGCCAGCAGTGACGAAGGGTCGGACATACTCCACTTCACAGATACGCAGTATTTT	CASSDEGSDILHFTDTQYF	-	TRBV2	TRBJ2-3
TGTGCCATCAGTGAGTACCGTAGCGGGGGGGCCCGGTACGAGCAGTACTTC	CAISEYRSGGARYEQYF	TRBD2	TRBV10-3	TRBJ2-7
TGTGCCAGCAGAGCGGAGGGGACTGAAGCTTTCTTT	CASRAEGTEAFF	-	TRBV27	TRBJ1-1